The 21 T cell receptor beta chains below come from one sample, sequenced in a study of T cell responses to AZD1222 COVID-19 vaccine. This table comes from immunoSEQ multiplex PCR, and its TCRdb copy is limited to in-frame clones, with some not included. The sample lists 100,000 to 130,000 clones, 86% occurring once. The sequenced sample was peripheral blood, obtained on day 0 of AZD1222 vaccination. Receptors originate from an adult in good health.

A word on this clone: The same CDR3 also results from other DNA sequences found in this sample. This chain connects TRBV9 to TRBJ2-5; 14 bases agree with TRBD2. V shed 4 bases and J 2 bases; nucleotides not matched to a gene: 7. In germline, CDR1 is SGDLS, CDR2 YYNGEE. This CDR3 region has 17 residues. CDR3 nucleotides: TGTGCCAGCAGCCCGGGGACTAGCGGGGGACTACAAGAGACCCAGTACTTC. The encoded protein is CASSPGTSGGLQETQYF.

This clone has only a few counts. This rearrangement joins TRBV19 to TRBJ2-2, with TRBD2 matching over 8 bases. The CDR3 has 15 amino acids. Germline values: CDR1 LNHDA, CDR2 SQIVND (reference sequence). V was pared by 5 bases and J by 5 bases, with 7 bases of the junction left unmatched. The CDR3 region has the DNA TGTGCCAGTAGTTTTACTAGCGGCTTTACCGGGGAGCTGTTTTTT. Translating it yields CASSFTSGFTGELFF.

The chain couples TRBV2 to TRBJ1-2; 8 nucleotides line up with TRBD1. V shed 8 bases, J shed 2 bases, and the junction held 4 bases outside the gene matches. This CDR3 contains 13 residues. CDR1 is SNHLY and CDR2 is FYNNEI in the germline V gene. CDR3 bases: TGTGCCAGCGCCCGGACAGGGAACTATGGCTACACCTTC. Encoded protein: CASARTGNYGYTF. Together with reference TRBV2 and TRBJ1-2, the CDR3 gives the full variable domain: EPEVTQTPSHQVTQMGQEVILRCVPISNHLYFYWYRQILGQKVEFLVSFYNNEISEKSEIFDDQFSVERPDGSNFTLKIRSTKLEDSAMYFCASARTGNYGYTFGSGTRLTVV.

The chain has TRBV30 and TRBJ2-3; TRBD2 matches at 11 bases. CDR1 and CDR2 (germline): GTSNPN, SVGIG (reference sequence). V dropped 0 bases and J dropped 4; count of bases not matched to a gene: 3. This CDR3 is 15 amino acids long. The CDR3 nucleotides read TGTGCCTGGAGTGTATTAGCGGGGGGGCCAGATACGCAGTATTTT. As protein: CAWSVLAGGPDTQYF.

The V and J genes are TRBV7-2 and TRBJ2-1, with unresolved D. This CDR3 has 14 amino acids. The V and J ends lost 0 bases and 8 bases respectively, with 11 bases between them. CDR1 and CDR2 (germline): SGHTA, FQGNSA. The CDR3 DNA reads TGTGCCAGCAGCTTAGCGACTGGGTCCCATGAGCAGTTCTTC. Protein product: CASSLATGSHEQFF.

This chain connects TRBV12-3 or TRBV12-4 to TRBJ1-1, with D hard to call. Trimming left V 3 bases short and J 11 bases short, with 13 bases between. The CDR3 loop spans 12 amino acids. The CDR3 spells CASSFGVTRAFF. The CDR3 region has the DNA TGTGCCAGCAGTTTTGGGGTTACGCGGGCTTTCTTT.

The CDR3 region has the DNA TGTGCCAGCAGCTTAACGGCTAGCTCCTACGAGCAGTACTTC. Translated: CASSLTASSYEQYF. This chain links TRBV7-8 with TRBJ2-7; D is ambiguous. This CDR3 contains 14 residues. Germline V lookup: CDR1 SGHVS, CDR2 FQNEAQ. The V end was cut by 2 bases, the J end by 0 bases, with 8 bases between.

The chain carries TRBV5-1 and TRBJ2-7; the D is unclear. Per the germline V gene, CDR1 is SGHRS and CDR2 is YFSETQ. CDR3 length equals 15 residues. Trimming removed 0 bases at V and 2 bases at J, with 12 bases between. CDR3 sequence (DNA): TGCGCCAGCAGCTTGGTCGCGACACCGACCTACGAGCAGTACTTC. It yields the protein CASSLVATPTYEQYF.

The V call is TRBV6-4, the J call TRBJ2-4; D gene unclear. The germline V gene has CDR1 MRHNA and CDR2 SNTAGT. The CDR3 has 16 residues. V lost 3 bases and J lost 1, with 13 bases in between. The CDR3 region has the DNA TGTGCCAGCAGTGAAACAGTGGCATCCGCCAAAAACATTCAGTACTTC. Translating it yields CASSETVASAKNIQYF.

The chain is built from TRBV4-1 and TRBJ2-7; D is ambiguous. The CDR3 is 16 amino acids. V gave up 1 base and J gave up 1 base, with 14 bases separating them. Germline CDR1 MGHRA, CDR2 YSYEKL. This CDR3 is CASSQGDRVISYEQYF. Here the CDR3 DNA reads TGCGCCAGCAGCCAAGGTGATCGGGTTATTTCCTACGAGCAGTACTTC.

The J gene is TRBJ1-2, the V gene TRBV6-4; possible D gene TRBD1, 6 bases. The CDR3 runs 14 residues. CDR1 and CDR2 from the germline V gene are MRHNA and SNTAGT. V gave up 5 bases and J gave up 2 bases, with 12 bases separating them. The CDR3 is CASSPRQGNYGYTF. CDR3 nucleotides: TGTGCCAGCAGTCCCCGCCAGGGGAACTATGGCTACACCTTC.

The rearrangement joins TRBV30 to TRBJ1-5; no clear D gene. The length of the CDR3 is 15 residues. The ends were cut back, 0 bases at V and 1 base at J, with 10 bases in the middle. CDR1 and CDR2 (germline): GTSNPN, SVGIG (reference sequence). The CDR3 region is CAWSVGSGSNQPQHF. Written as DNA, the CDR3 is TGTGCCTGGAGTGTTGGGTCGGGGAGCAATCAGCCCCAGCATTTT.

This clone has more than one count but fewer than ten. The rearrangement joins TRBV4-3 to TRBJ1-1; weak D call: TRBD1 (5 bases). Trimming removed 4 bases from V and 2 bases from J, with 8 bases in between. CDR3 length equals 13 residues. Per germline, CDR1 LGHNA and CDR2 YSLEER. CDR3 region: CASSLQGNTEAFF. CDR3 DNA: TGCGCCAGCAGCCTTCAGGGTAACACTGAAGCTTTCTTT.

The chain carries TRBV12-3 or TRBV12-4 and TRBJ2-4; perhaps TRBD2 as D (5 bases). The V gene lost 6 bases and the J gene lost 9 bases, with 15 bases spanning the gap. This CDR3 has 13 amino acids. CDR3 amino acids: CASSSVGESIQYF. For the CDR3, the DNA is TGTGCCAGCAGCTCGGTCGGGGAGAGCATTCAGTACTTC.

CDR3 sequence: CASSPARGLARNEQYF. The CDR3 nucleotides read TGTGCCAGCAGCCCCGCCCGGGGCCTCGCCAGAAACGAGCAGTACTTC. The J gene is TRBJ2-7, the V gene TRBV5-4; D tentatively reads TRBD1 or TRBD2 (5 bases each). CDR1 and CDR2 (germline): SGHNT, YYREEE (reference sequence). The V end lost 4 bases, the J end lost 5 bases, and 22 bases lay between the germline ends. The CDR3 has 16 residues.

The V call is TRBV6-2 or TRBV6-3, the J call TRBJ2-5; D possibly matches TRBD1 or TRBD2 (5 bases each). In germline, CDR1 is MNHEY, CDR2 SVGEGT. Trimming removed 7 bases at V and 4 bases at J, with 16 bases between. This CDR3 has 14 residues. DNA of the CDR3: TGTGCCAGCACCCCCAGGGTAGGAGGAGAGACCCAGTACTTC. It encodes CASTPRVGGETQYF.

The rearrangement uses TRBV7-3 and TRBJ1-1; 8 nucleotides match TRBD1. Germline values: CDR1 SGHTA, CDR2 FQGTGA. The CDR3 is 14 residues long. After removal of 4 bases from V and 4 bases from J, the junction contained 5 bases not matched to a gene. The CDR3 DNA follows: TGTGCCAGCAGCTGGCAGGGGGCGAGCACTGAAGCTTTCTTT. Translating gives CASSWQGASTEAFF.

CDR3 sequence (DNA): TGCGCCAGCAGCTTGGAAATAGGGCAGAATTCACCCCTCCACTTT. Its translation is CASSLEIGQNSPLHF. The rearrangement links TRBV5-1 to TRBJ1-6; no reliable D call. Germline V gene sequence: CDR1 SGHRS, CDR2 YFSETQ. Trimming cost V 0 bases and J 7 bases, with 11 bases left between them. The CDR3 loop spans 15 amino acids.

This chain uses TRBV11-2 with TRBJ2-2; a possible D gene is TRBD1 (7 bases). The V end was cut by 5 bases, the J end by 4 bases, with 14 bases between. The CDR3 is 15 amino acids. Germline CDR1 SGHAT, CDR2 FQNNGV. For the CDR3, the DNA is TGTGCCAGCAGCACCCAGGGGGGAGGCACCGGGGAGCTGTTTTTT. As protein: CASSTQGGGTGELFF.

The CDR3 loop reads CASSSTTGNTIYF. CDR3 coding DNA: TGCGCCAGCAGCTCGACAACTGGAAACACCATATATTTT. The rearrangement links TRBV5-1 to TRBJ1-3, with D hard to call. This CDR3 contains 13 residues. Per germline, CDR1 SGHRS and CDR2 YFSETQ. V lost 3 bases, J lost 2 bases, and 6 bases lay in between. The full variable domain, with the rest looked up from reference TRBV5-1 and TRBJ1-3, is KAGVTQTPRYLIKTRGQQVTLSCSPISGHRSVSWYQQTPGQGLQFLFEYFSETQRNKGNFPGRFSGRQFSNSRSEMNVSTLELGDSALYLCASSSTTGNTIYFGEGSWLTVV.

In its sample, this clone was seen once. In DNA, the CDR3 is TGTGCCAGCAGTACACGGGACAGTAGCTACAATGAGCAGTTCTTC. Its translation is CASSTRDSSYNEQFF. The chain is built from TRBV2 and TRBJ2-1; TRBD1 aligns across 7 bases. CDR1 is SNHLY, CDR2 FYNNEI, per germline. The trim removed 5 bases at V and 3 bases at J, leaving 7 bases unmatched. CDR3 length: 15 residues.